This T cell receptor (beta chain) was observed in a study of OX40 agonist ivuxolimab in advanced cancers. Study information: The dose-escalation cohort was about 86% male, with a mean age of about 60 years, ranging roughly 23 to 79. Partial responses were recorded for three patients, including one with hepatocellular carcinoma and two with cutaneous melanoma.

TCRdb's copy holds only in-frame clones and misses some; the assay was immunoSEQ multiplex PCR. The table has approximately 77,000 clones, about 90% seen once. The V end was cut by 9 bases, the J end by 4 bases, with 13 bases between. Germline V lookup: CDR1 KGHSH, CDR2 LQKENI. The CDR3 contains 13 residues. Sequenced here: CD4+ or CD8+ T cells sorted from blood, sampled in a trial of the OX40 agonist ivuxolimab. The clonotype originates from an adult with an advanced solid tumor such as melanoma, head and neck, liver or kidney cancer. The chain has TRBV18 and TRBJ1-3; no reliable D call. The DNA of the CDR3 is TGTGCCAGTAATAGGATTCCGGGAAACACCATATATTTT. It translates to CASNRIPGNTIYF. Looking up the rest from reference TRBV18 and TRBJ1-3 gives the full variable domain: NAGVMQNPRHLVRRRGQEARLRCSPMKGHSHVYWYRQLPEEGLKFMVYLQKENIIDESGMPKERFSAEFPKEGPSILRIQQVVRGDSAAYFCASNRIPGNTIYFGEGSWLTVV.